The 27 T cell receptor beta chains presented below share a single source sample, sequenced in a study of PD-1 blockade in classical Hodgkin lymphoma. This table comes from immunoSEQ multiplex PCR, and its TCRdb copy is limited to in-frame clones, with some not included. This table holds tens of thousands of clones, roughly two thirds found once. Sample time point: cycle 4 day 1 (C4D1), after five to seven weeks of nivolumab. Relapse was seen in all patients after autologous stem cell transplantation, and brentuximab vedotin exposure was variable. The sequencing here drew on peripheral blood mononuclear cells (PBMCs), taken before the fourth cycle of nivolumab. These receptors originate from a human donor with classical Hodgkin lymphoma.

The chain combines TRBV6-1 with TRBJ1-1, with D unclear. There are 13 residues in the CDR3. Germline CDR1 is MNHNS and CDR2 is SASEGT. V lost 5 bases and J 11 bases, leaving 18 bases between the germline ends. This chain's CDR3 is CASSFNKISDAFF. In DNA form, the CDR3 reads TGTGCCAGCAGTTTCAACAAAATCTCAGACGCTTTCTTT.

This clone was seen a few times. The chain couples TRBV28 to TRBJ1-4; TRBD1 aligns across 8 bases. This CDR3 region has 16 residues. Trimming removed 6 bases from V and 4 bases from J; junction bases left unmatched: 10. Per germline, CDR1 MDHEN and CDR2 SYDVKM. CDR3 sequence reads: CASSSQWDRINEKLFF. CDR3 sequence (DNA): TGTGCCAGCAGCTCCCAATGGGACAGGATTAATGAAAAACTGTTTTTT. Supplemented by reference TRBV28 and TRBJ1-4, the full variable domain reads DVKVTQSSRYLVKRTGEKVFLECVQDMDHENMFWYRQDPGLGLRLIYFSYDVKMKEKGDIPEGYSVSREKKERFSLILESASTNQTSMYLCASSSQWDRINEKLFFGSGTQLSVL.

This clone was seen only a few times. The CDR3 is CASSLVAGAADTQYF. The CDR3 nucleotides are TGTGCCAGCAGCTTGGTAGCGGGGGCTGCAGATACGCAGTATTTT. This chain joins TRBV5-6 and TRBJ2-3; 9 positions match TRBD2. Germline loops: CDR1 SGHDT, CDR2 YYEEEE. V gave up 0 bases and J gave up 4 bases; unmatched junction bases: 3. This CDR3 comprises 15 residues. Together with reference TRBV5-6 and TRBJ2-3, the CDR3 gives the full variable domain: DAGVTQSPTHLIKTRGQQVTLRCSPKSGHDTVSWYQQALGQGPQFIFQYYEEEERQRGNFPDRFSGHQFPNYSSELNVNALLLGDSALYLCASSLVAGAADTQYFGPGTRLTVL.

The chain links TRBV13 to TRBJ1-6; possibly TRBD1 for D (6 bases). Germline values: CDR1 PRHDT, CDR2 FYEKMQ (reference sequence). The CDR3 totals 15 residues. Trimming stripped 6 bases from V and 9 bases from J, with 18 bases between. In DNA form, the CDR3 reads TGTGCCAGCAGTGAACAACAGGGTTGGTCTTCACCCCTCCACTTT. This codes for CASSEQQGWSSPLHF.

The chain couples TRBV30 to TRBJ1-4; possibly TRBD1 for D (5 bases). CDR1 and CDR2 from the germline V gene are GTSNPN and SVGIG (reference sequence). The CDR3 runs to 12 residues. Trimming removed 0 bases from V and 7 bases from J, with 6 bases in between. CDR3 sequence reads: CAWSVQAEKLFF. Here the CDR3 DNA reads TGTGCCTGGAGTGTACAGGCTGAAAAACTGTTTTTT.

DNA of the CDR3: TGTGCCAGCAGCCCCCCCCGGGGAGGCTCGGCGACCGGGGAGCTGTTTTTT. This encodes CASSPPRGGSATGELFF. The V gene is TRBV7-9, the J gene TRBJ2-2, with D possibly TRBD2 on 6 matching bases. The germline V gene has CDR1 SEHNR and CDR2 FQNEAQ (reference sequence). The CDR3 has 17 residues. V gave up 5 bases and J gave up 5 bases, with 21 bases separating them.

The rearrangement joins TRBV9 to TRBJ1-3, with a tentative D call TRBD1 (5 bases). Germline V gives CDR1 SGDLS, CDR2 YYNGEE. V was clipped by 4 bases and J by 0 bases, with 29 bases between them. This CDR3 has 21 residues. The CDR3 nucleotides are TGTGCCAGCAGCACGTTCCCTACCGGCGGGGGGGTGGGAGACTCTGGAAACACCATATATTTT. Its protein is CASSTFPTGGGVGDSGNTIYF.

V and J are TRBV9 and TRBJ1-6, with D uncertain. Germline V gene lookup returns CDR1 SGDLS and CDR2 YYNGEE. This CDR3 has 15 amino acids. V was shortened by 0 bases and J by 10 bases, with 14 bases between the two germline ends. CDR3 protein: CASSVAVGGGSPLHF. CDR3 in DNA: TGTGCCAGCAGCGTAGCAGTCGGAGGAGGCTCACCCCTCCACTTT.

The chain joins TRBV5-1 to TRBJ1-4, with TRBD1 matching 8 bases. The CDR3 covers 16 residues. J was trimmed by 3 bases and V by 3 bases; bases with no gene match: 7. Germline assignment: CDR1 SGHRS and CDR2 YFSETQ. In DNA form, the CDR3 reads TGCGCCAGCAGCTCGATACAACAGGGGGCTAATGAAAAACTGTTTTTT. Its translation: CASSSIQQGANEKLFF.

This clone was seen only a few times. The chain joins TRBV12-5 to TRBJ2-7; D uncertain. The germline V gene encodes CDR1 LGHNT and CDR2 FRNRAP. The CDR3 sequence is 13 residues long. V lost 1 base and J lost 4, with 8 bases in between. Here the CDR3 reads CASGLGRIYEQYF. Here the CDR3 DNA reads TGTGCTAGTGGTTTGGGGCGCATTTACGAGCAGTACTTC.

The table lists this clone with a count of one. The V gene is TRBV9, the J gene TRBJ2-5; no firm D call. Germline V gene data show CDR1 as SGDLS and CDR2 as YYNGEE. CDR3 size: 15 residues. V lost 2 bases and J lost 0, with 11 bases in between. The CDR3 reads CASSVGVADQETQYF. Here the CDR3 DNA reads TGTGCCAGCAGCGTCGGAGTGGCGGACCAAGAGACCCAGTACTTC.

This clone has just one count. The chain recombines TRBV28 with TRBJ2-7; D ambiguous. The CDR3 is 15 amino acids. Per the germline V gene, CDR1 is MDHEN and CDR2 is SYDVKM. V lost 4 bases, J lost 0 bases, and 13 bases lay in between. CDR3 sequence: CASSSASGPSYEQYF. CDR3 DNA: TGTGCCAGCAGTTCTGCCTCAGGTCCCTCCTACGAGCAGTACTTC.

This chain links TRBV25-1 with TRBJ2-5; no clear D gene. The end of the DNA is better explained by TRBJ2-7, so the J call may be wrong. Germline assignment: CDR1 MGHDK and CDR2 SYGVNS. The CDR3 sequence is 13 residues long. The CDR3 spells CASSEFQSYEQYF. CDR3 nucleotide sequence: TGTGCCAGCAGTGAATTTCAGAGCTACGAGCAGTACTTC.

This clone was seen a handful of times. This chain uses TRBV7-9 with TRBJ2-3, with D perhaps given as TRBD1 or TRBD2 (6 bases each). V lost 10 bases and J 4 bases, leaving 15 bases between the germline ends. Looked up from germline, CDR1 is SEHNR and CDR2 is FQNEAQ (reference sequence). This CDR3 comprises 13 residues. The CDR3 sequence is CAISSGEADTQYF. The CDR3 DNA reads TGTGCCATCAGTTCAGGGGAGGCAGATACGCAGTATTTT. The full variable domain, in which reference TRBV7-9 and TRBJ2-3 provide the parts outside the CDR3, is DTGVSQNPRHKITKRGQNVTFRCDPISEHNRLYWYRQTLGQGPEFLTYFQNEAQLEKSRLLSDRFSAERPKGSFSTLEIQRTEQGDSAMYLCAISSGEADTQYFGPGTRLTVL.

The table lists this clone with a few counts. The V call is TRBV7-9, the J call TRBJ1-1; D uncertain. Trimming removed 2 bases at V and 11 bases at J, with 12 bases between. This CDR3 is 12 amino acids long. CDR1 and CDR2 (germline): SEHNR, FQNEAQ (reference sequence). The CDR3 nucleotides read TGTGCCAGCAGCTTAAGCTCTCCCCCGGCTTTCTTT. Encoded protein: CASSLSSPPAFF.

Comment on this clone: This sample also contains other DNA sequences that code for the same CDR3. The chain links TRBV6-5 to TRBJ1-1; weak D call: TRBD1 (5 bases). CDR3 size: 15 residues. V gave up 0 bases and J gave up 6 bases, with 14 bases separating them. Germline values: CDR1 MNHEY, CDR2 SVGAGI. CDR3 residues: CASSYSSTDSAEAFF. As DNA, the CDR3 is TGTGCCAGCAGTTACTCCTCGACAGATAGTGCTGAAGCTTTCTTT.

The rearrangement uses TRBV28 and TRBJ2-3; no clear D. The CDR3 loop spans 13 amino acids. Trimming removed 3 bases from V and 4 bases from J, with 8 bases in between. Germline V gene lookup returns CDR1 MDHEN and CDR2 SYDVKM. CDR3 protein: CASSLGFPDTQYF. The DNA of the CDR3 is TGTGCCAGCAGTTTGGGGTTCCCAGATACGCAGTATTTT.

Concerning this clone itself: Other nucleotide sequences from this sample produce the same CDR3. The chain carries TRBV27 and TRBJ2-1; either TRBD1 or TRBD2 may supply D (5 bases each). Germline V lookup: CDR1 MNHEY, CDR2 SMNVEV (reference sequence). The CDR3 has 12 residues. Trimming left V 3 bases short and J 7 bases short, with 7 bases between. The CDR3 loop reads CASSFWGNEQFF. CDR3 coding DNA: TGTGCCAGCAGTTTTTGGGGGAATGAGCAGTTCTTC.

The rearrangement links TRBV28 to TRBJ2-1; 10 bases match TRBD1. The J segment lost 0 bases and the V segment lost 6 bases, leaving 8 bases of the junction unmatched. The CDR3 spans 17 residues. Germline V gene lookup returns CDR1 MDHEN and CDR2 SYDVKM. The CDR3 sequence: CASSNKDRGNSYNEQFF. CDR3 sequence (DNA): TGTGCCAGCAGCAATAAGGACAGGGGGAACTCCTACAATGAGCAGTTCTTC. Together with reference TRBV28 and TRBJ2-1, the CDR3 gives the full variable domain: DVKVTQSSRYLVKRTGEKVFLECVQDMDHENMFWYRQDPGLGLRLIYFSYDVKMKEKGDIPEGYSVSREKKERFSLILESASTNQTSMYLCASSNKDRGNSYNEQFFGPGTRLTVL.

V usage is TRBV28 and J usage is TRBJ2-7, with TRBD1 identical over 7 bases. V gave up 3 bases and J gave up 3 bases; unmatched junction bases: 8. Germline V gene sequence: CDR1 MDHEN, CDR2 SYDVKM. CDR3 size: 15 residues. The CDR3 loop is CASSFNLGTVYEQYF. DNA for the CDR3: TGTGCCAGCAGTTTTAATTTAGGGACAGTCTACGAGCAGTACTTC.

The V and J genes are TRBV6-6 and TRBJ2-7, with a weak D call TRBD2 (6 bases). With 7 bases removed from V and 1 base from J, the gap between germline ends came to 17 bases. The CDR3 sequence is 15 residues long. Germline loops: CDR1 MNHNY, CDR2 SVGAGI (reference sequence). The CDR3 coding sequence is TGTGCCAGCACCAACCTCCGGGACTCGTCCTACGAGCAGTACTTC. Residues: CASTNLRDSSYEQYF.

The chain links TRBV7-9 to TRBJ1-2; TRBD1 is a possible D gene (5 bases). Germline V lookup: CDR1 SEHNR, CDR2 FQNEAQ (reference sequence). Between the trimmed V and J ends, which lost 7 bases and 0 bases, there was a span of 15 bases. The CDR3 totals 15 residues. The CDR3 is CASTPGGDTNYGYTF. The CDR3 nucleotides are TGTGCCAGCACCCCGGGGGGGGATACTAACTATGGCTACACCTTC. The whole variable domain, remainder taken from reference TRBV7-9 and TRBJ1-2, is DTGVSQNPRHKITKRGQNVTFRCDPISEHNRLYWYRQTLGQGPEFLTYFQNEAQLEKSRLLSDRFSAERPKGSFSTLEIQRTEQGDSAMYLCASTPGGDTNYGYTFGSGTRLTVV.

As DNA, the CDR3 is TGTGCCAGCAGCCACGGGGCTAGCGCCTACAATGAGCAGTTCTTC. Translation: CASSHGASAYNEQFF. This chain joins TRBV7-8 and TRBJ2-1, with D possibly being TRBD2 (6 bases). This CDR3 region has 15 residues. Germline CDR1 SGHVS, CDR2 FQNEAQ. V lost 5 bases and J lost 2, with 13 bases in between.

The chain carries TRBV18 and TRBJ2-1, with D unclear. The ends were cut back, 3 bases at V and 9 bases at J, with 9 bases in the middle. This CDR3 has 12 residues. Germline V lookup: CDR1 KGHSH, CDR2 LQKENI. CDR3 bases: TGTGCCAGCTCACCCGATACGGTTGAGCAGTTCTTC. Its translation: CASSPDTVEQFF. Full variable domain (rest looked up from reference TRBV18 and TRBJ2-1): NAGVMQNPRHLVRRRGQEARLRCSPMKGHSHVYWYRQLPEEGLKFMVYLQKENIIDESGMPKERFSAEFPKEGPSILRIQQVVRGDSAAYFCASSPDTVEQFFGPGTRLTVL.

The chain is built from TRBV15 and TRBJ1-1; D not certain. In germline, CDR1 is LNHNV, CDR2 YYDKDF (reference sequence). CDR3 length: 13 amino acids. V dropped 1 base and J dropped 1 base, with 4 bases sitting between them. In nucleotides, the CDR3 is TGTGCCACCAGCAGAGCGGGGAACACTGAAGCTTTCTTT. The encoded protein is CATSRAGNTEAFF.

This chain connects TRBV27 to TRBJ2-3; TRBD2 aligns across 8 bases. CDR1 is MNHEY, CDR2 SMNVEV, per germline (reference sequence). The CDR3 totals 14 residues. Germline trimming cut 6 bases from V and 4 bases from J; bases unmatched to any gene: 6. CDR3 amino acids: CASSPGTSPDTQYF. The DNA for the CDR3 is TGTGCCAGCAGCCCCGGGACTAGTCCAGATACGCAGTATTTT.

The sample holds a few counts of this clone. The chain carries TRBV6-5 and TRBJ1-2; D gene uncertain. The germline gives CDR1 MNHEY, CDR2 SVGAGI. The CDR3 totals 12 residues. Trimming cost V 7 bases and J 8 bases, with 14 bases left between them. The CDR3 coding sequence is TGTGCCAGCAACGACGGTTTTTGGGGCTACACCTTC. This gives the protein CASNDGFWGYTF.